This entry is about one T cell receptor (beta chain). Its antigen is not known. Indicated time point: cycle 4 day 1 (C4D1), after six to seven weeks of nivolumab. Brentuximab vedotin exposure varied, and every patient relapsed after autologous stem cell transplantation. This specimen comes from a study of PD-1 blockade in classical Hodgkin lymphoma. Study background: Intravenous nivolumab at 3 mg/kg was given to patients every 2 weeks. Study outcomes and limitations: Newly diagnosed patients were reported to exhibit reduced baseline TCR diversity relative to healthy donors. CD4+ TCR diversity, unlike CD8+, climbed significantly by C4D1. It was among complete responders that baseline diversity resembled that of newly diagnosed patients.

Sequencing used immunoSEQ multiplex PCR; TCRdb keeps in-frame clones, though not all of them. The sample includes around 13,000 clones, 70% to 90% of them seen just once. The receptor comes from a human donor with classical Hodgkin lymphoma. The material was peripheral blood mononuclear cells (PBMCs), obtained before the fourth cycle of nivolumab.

The DNA of the CDR3 is TGTGCCAGCAGCTTCCCTCGTGTCTACACCTTC. Translated, it gives CASSFPRVYTF. This chain links TRBV11-2 with TRBJ1-2; no clear D gene. In germline, CDR1 is SGHAT, CDR2 FQNNGV. This CDR3 comprises 11 residues. V lost 3 bases and J 10 bases, leaving 9 bases between the germline ends.